The following is a T cell receptor (beta chain) sequence with its context. What it binds is not known. This CDR3 comprises 16 residues. V lost 1 base and J lost 5, with 17 bases in between. PCR was performed a second time for about 7 to 12 cycles using a sample-barcoded 5' primer and a J-beta primer mix. Each cDNA molecule carried a tag from a template-switch adaptor that contained 12 random nucleotides. MiXCR was run by TCRdb on the 5' RACE reads, yielding one entry per CDR3 protein. The table shows about 400,000 distinct CDR3 sequences, with approximately 47% occurring only once. Sample donors were healthy Caucasian individuals that came from Russia, aged roughly 6 to 95. The sample belongs to a study of blood T cells in healthy people across ages. Study findings and constraints: TCR beta diversity, measured per million T cells, fell in a roughly linear way with age.

Sequencing was carried out using blood. The chain uses TRBV12-3 or TRBV12-4 and TRBJ2-5; D is perhaps TRBD1 or TRBD2 (5 bases each). The source is a man aged 55 to 70 in good health. CDR3 sequence reads: CASSLGQRAGTETQYF. Written as DNA, the CDR3 is TGTGCCAGCAGTTTAGGTCAAAGGGCAGGGACGGAGACCCAGTACTTC.